The clone carrying this TCR beta chain turned up a few times. Following extraction, RNA underwent reverse transcription to cDNA, which served as the sequencing template. Assay: immunoSEQ multiplex PCR; the TCRdb copy retains only in-frame clones and omits some. The table records some 240,000 clones, approximately 52% of them present only once. V shed 3 bases, J shed 6 bases, and the junction held 0 bases outside the gene matches. The CDR3 runs to 12 residues. Germline values: CDR1 GTSNPN, CDR2 SVGIG (reference sequence). These data belong to a study of CD8+ T cells in alopecia areata. Patients with alopecia areata provided lesional scalp punch biopsies as well as peripheral blood.

The chain recombines TRBV30 with TRBJ2-1; 9 nucleotides align to TRBD1. The material sequenced was CD4+ T cells sorted from blood, taken at week 0. The receptor's source is a human donor with alopecia areata. The CDR3: CAWRGQGNEQFF. The DNA for the CDR3 is TGTGCCTGGAGGGGACAGGGCAATGAGCAGTTCTTC.